Following are 8 T cell receptor beta chains from one sample sequenced in a study of blood T cell repertoires in COVID-19. Method: immunoSEQ multiplex PCR; TCRdb's copy keeps in-frame clones and lacks some. The sample holds tens of thousands of clones, around 81% seen once. Sequenced material: peripheral blood. Receptors were obtained from a man older than 75 with acute or convalescent COVID-19.

The V call is TRBV2, the J call TRBJ1-6, with 10 bases lining up with TRBD1. Trimming at V came to 5 bases and at J to 9 bases, leaving 7 bases not matched to a gene. Germline V CDR1 and CDR2: SNHLY, FYNNEI. CDR3 size: 15 residues. DNA for the CDR3: TGTGCCAGCAGTACCCGACAGGGGGCTGGTTCACCCCTCCACTTT. This sequence encodes CASSTRQGAGSPLHF.

In this sample, this clone turned up a few times. The genes are TRBV5-8 and TRBJ1-2; the D is unclear. Trimming pared 3 bases from V and 0 bases from J, leaving 18 bases between. CDR1 is SGHTS, CDR2 YDEGEE, per germline. This CDR3 contains 17 residues. CDR3 sequence reads: CASSWVYSSGSNYGYTF. The CDR3, as DNA: TGTGCCAGCAGCTGGGTGTACTCTTCAGGTTCTAACTATGGCTACACCTTC.

This clone appeared a single time. The chain is built from TRBV19 and TRBJ2-1; TRBD2 agrees at 8 bases. Germline loops: CDR1 LNHDA, CDR2 SQIVND (reference sequence). CDR3 length: 15 amino acids. V was clipped by 10 bases and J by 6 bases; unmatched bases: 14. The CDR3 coding sequence is TGTGCCACCATCAGGGAGCGGGAGTACGGCAATGAGCAGTTCTTC. Its protein product is CATIREREYGNEQFF.

The rearrangement uses TRBV6-2 or TRBV6-3 and TRBJ2-7; 7 bases are a match to TRBD2. Germline V gene sequence: CDR1 MNHEY, CDR2 SVGEGT. Trimming removed 5 bases from V and 6 bases from J; junction bases left unmatched: 4. The CDR3 consists of 12 residues. The CDR3 reads CASSLLATEQYF. The CDR3 nucleotides are TGTGCCAGCAGTCTACTAGCGACCGAGCAGTACTTC.

The V call is TRBV15, the J call TRBJ1-1; no clear D gene. The V gene's germline CDR1 is LNHNV and CDR2 YYDKDF (reference sequence). Trimming pared 0 bases from V and 7 bases from J, leaving 15 bases between. The CDR3 contains 15 residues. CDR3 sequence reads: CATSRDVTGKGEAFF. The CDR3 coding sequence is TGTGCCACCAGCAGAGATGTTACGGGGAAGGGTGAAGCTTTCTTT.

The chain uses TRBV12-3 or TRBV12-4 and TRBJ2-6, with D hard to call. The V end lost 4 bases, the J end lost 1 base, and 2 bases lay between the germline ends. The length of the CDR3 is 13 residues. This chain's CDR3 is CASSSSGANVLTF. The CDR3 nucleotides are TGTGCCAGCAGTTCTTCTGGGGCCAACGTCCTGACTTTC.

The CDR3 region is CASSLLLASDTQYF. The CDR3 DNA sequence: TGTGCCAGCAGCCTTCTGCTAGCGTCAGATACGCAGTATTTT. The genes are TRBV7-2 and TRBJ2-3, with D tentatively TRBD2 (6 bases). In germline, CDR1 is SGHTA, CDR2 FQGNSA. V lost 5 bases to trimming and J lost 4 bases, with 13 bases between them. The CDR3 is made up of 14 amino acids.

The chain links TRBV27 to TRBJ1-2, with D tentatively TRBD1 (5 bases). The CDR3 contains 14 residues. Germline lookup yields CDR1 MNHEY and CDR2 SMNVEV (reference sequence). Deletions cut 5 bases from V and 4 bases from J, with 14 bases between. CDR3 sequence (DNA): TGTGCCAGCAGTGTGTCAGGGTTGGGCTATGGCTACACCTTC. Translating gives CASSVSGLGYGYTF.